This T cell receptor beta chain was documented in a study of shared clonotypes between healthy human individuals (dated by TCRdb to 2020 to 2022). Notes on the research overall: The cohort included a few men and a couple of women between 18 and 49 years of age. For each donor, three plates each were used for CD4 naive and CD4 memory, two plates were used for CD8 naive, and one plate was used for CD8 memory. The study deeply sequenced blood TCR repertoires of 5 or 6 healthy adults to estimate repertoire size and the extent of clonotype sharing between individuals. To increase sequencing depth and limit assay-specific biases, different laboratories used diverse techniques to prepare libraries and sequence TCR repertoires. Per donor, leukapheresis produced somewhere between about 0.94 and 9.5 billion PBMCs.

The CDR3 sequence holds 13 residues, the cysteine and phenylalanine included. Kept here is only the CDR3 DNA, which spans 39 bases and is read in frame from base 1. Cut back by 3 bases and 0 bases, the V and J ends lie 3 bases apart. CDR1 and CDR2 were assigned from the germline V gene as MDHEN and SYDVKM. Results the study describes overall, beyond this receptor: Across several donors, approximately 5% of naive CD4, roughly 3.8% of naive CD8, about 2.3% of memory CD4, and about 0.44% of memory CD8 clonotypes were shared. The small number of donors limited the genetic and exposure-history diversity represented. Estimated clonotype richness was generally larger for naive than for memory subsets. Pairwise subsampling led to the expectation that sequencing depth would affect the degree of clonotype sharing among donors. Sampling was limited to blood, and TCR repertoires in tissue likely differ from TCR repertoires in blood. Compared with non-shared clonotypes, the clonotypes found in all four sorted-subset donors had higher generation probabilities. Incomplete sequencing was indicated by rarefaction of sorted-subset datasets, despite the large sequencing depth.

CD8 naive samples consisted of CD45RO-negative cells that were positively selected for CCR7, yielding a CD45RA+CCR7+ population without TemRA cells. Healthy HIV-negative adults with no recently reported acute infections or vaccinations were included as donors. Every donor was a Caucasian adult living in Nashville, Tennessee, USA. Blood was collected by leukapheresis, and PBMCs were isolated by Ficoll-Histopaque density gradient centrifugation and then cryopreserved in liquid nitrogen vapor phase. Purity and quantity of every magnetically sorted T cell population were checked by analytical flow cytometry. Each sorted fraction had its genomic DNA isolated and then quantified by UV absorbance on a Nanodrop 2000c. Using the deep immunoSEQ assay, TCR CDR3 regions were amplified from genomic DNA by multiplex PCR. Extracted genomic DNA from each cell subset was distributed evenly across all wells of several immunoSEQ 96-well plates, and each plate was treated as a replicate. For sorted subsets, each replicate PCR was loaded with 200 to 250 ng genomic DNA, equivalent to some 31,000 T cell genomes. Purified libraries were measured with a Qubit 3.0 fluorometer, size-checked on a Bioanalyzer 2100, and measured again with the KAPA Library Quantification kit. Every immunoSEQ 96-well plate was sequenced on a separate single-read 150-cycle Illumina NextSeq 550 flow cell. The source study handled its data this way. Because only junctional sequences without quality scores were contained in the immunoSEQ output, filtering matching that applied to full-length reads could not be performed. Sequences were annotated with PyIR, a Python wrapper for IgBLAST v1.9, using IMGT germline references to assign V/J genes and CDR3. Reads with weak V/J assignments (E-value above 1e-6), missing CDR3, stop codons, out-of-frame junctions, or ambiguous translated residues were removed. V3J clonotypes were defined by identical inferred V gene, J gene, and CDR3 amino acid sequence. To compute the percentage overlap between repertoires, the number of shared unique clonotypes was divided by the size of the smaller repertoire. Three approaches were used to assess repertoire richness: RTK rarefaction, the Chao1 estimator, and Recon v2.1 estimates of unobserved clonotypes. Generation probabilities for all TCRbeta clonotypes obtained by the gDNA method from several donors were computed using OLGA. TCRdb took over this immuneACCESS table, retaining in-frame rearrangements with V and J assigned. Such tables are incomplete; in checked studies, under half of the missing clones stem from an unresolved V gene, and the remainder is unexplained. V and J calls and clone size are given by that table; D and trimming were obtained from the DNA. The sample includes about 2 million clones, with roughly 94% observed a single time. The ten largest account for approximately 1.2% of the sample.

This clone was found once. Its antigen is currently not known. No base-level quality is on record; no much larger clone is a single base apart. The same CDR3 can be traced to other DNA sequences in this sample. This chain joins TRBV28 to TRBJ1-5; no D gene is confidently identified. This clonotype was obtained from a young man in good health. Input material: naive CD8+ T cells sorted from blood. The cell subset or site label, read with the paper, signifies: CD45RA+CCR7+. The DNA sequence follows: TGTGCCAGCAGTTTGACTAGCAATCAGCCCCAGCATTTT. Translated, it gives CASSLTSNQPQHF.